One and the same sample provided the 5 T cell receptor beta chains below, sequenced in a study of T cells in localized non-small cell lung cancer. Assay: immunoSEQ multiplex PCR; the TCRdb copy retains only in-frame clones and omits some. The table records about 33,000 clones, about 80% of them present only once. This material consisted of peripheral blood, taken before any cancer treatment. These receptors were collected from a male donor older than 55 with stage III squamous cell lung carcinoma.

The chain couples TRBV5-6 to TRBJ1-3; D is undetermined. The CDR3 is made up of 15 amino acids. The germline V and J ends were trimmed by 4 bases and 4 bases, with 15 bases remaining between them. Germline CDR1 reads SGHDT; CDR2 reads YYEEEE. CDR3 sequence (DNA): TGTGCCAGCAGCCTTGGTCGGCGGTACGGAAACACCATATATTTT. Encoded protein: CASSLGRRYGNTIYF.

The chain joins TRBV4-3 to TRBJ2-7, with D possibly being TRBD2 (7 bases). Germline V gene data show CDR1 as LGHNA and CDR2 as YSLEER. There are 15 residues in the CDR3. V gave up 3 bases and J gave up 6 bases, with 18 bases separating them. The CDR3 nucleotides read TGCGCCAGCAGCCAGGGGCGGGGGCCCGTGGGCGAGCAGTACTTC. This translates into CASSQGRGPVGEQYF.

The rearrangement joins TRBV19 to TRBJ1-1; TRBD1 aligns across 11 bases. CDR3 length equals 13 residues. CDR1 is LNHDA, CDR2 SQIVND, per germline (reference sequence). Trimming removed 9 bases from V and 11 bases from J; junction bases left unmatched: 11. The CDR3: CASETDRGLGAFF. CDR3 nucleotide sequence: TGTGCCAGCGAAACGGACAGGGGGCTTGGGGCTTTCTTT. Full variable domain (missing parts from reference TRBV19 and TRBJ1-1): DGGITQSPKYLFRKEGQNVTLSCEQNLNHDAMYWYRQDPGQGLRLIYYSQIVNDFQKGDIAEGYSVSREKKESFPLTVTSAQKNPTAFYLCASETDRGLGAFFGQGTRLTVV.

The rearrangement joins TRBV7-2 to TRBJ1-4; D not resolved. Trimming removed 2 bases at V and 3 bases at J, with 13 bases between. CDR1 and CDR2 (germline): SGHTA, FQGNSA. The CDR3 covers 16 residues. In nucleotides, the CDR3 is TGTGCCAGCAGCTTACTGTCCAGGAGGGCTAATGAAAAACTGTTTTTT. Protein sequence: CASSLLSRRANEKLFF.

The chain links TRBV6-1 to TRBJ2-1; 10 positions match TRBD2. CDR1 is MNHNS and CDR2 is SASEGT in the germline V gene. The CDR3 covers 14 residues. V lost 6 bases, J lost 6 bases, and 5 bases stayed unmatched. CDR3 nucleotides: TGTGCCAGCAGCCAGCGGGGGGGAGGCAATGAGCAGTTCTTC. Its translation is CASSQRGGGNEQFF.